One T cell receptor (beta chain) is described in this entry. The table came from immunoSEQ multiplex PCR; TCRdb's copy has only in-frame clones and leaves some out. The table has approximately 150,000 clones, about nine tenths seen once. The sample originates from a study of blood T cell repertoires in COVID-19. Germline CDR1 WSHSY, CDR2 SAAADI. Trimming removed 8 bases from V and 4 bases from J; junction bases left unmatched: 9. The length of the CDR3 is 15 residues. The receptor comes from a woman aged 45-65 years with acute or convalescent COVID-19. The chain joins TRBV10-2 to TRBJ2-1; TRBD1 matches 9 bases. Source material: peripheral blood. For the CDR3, the DNA is TGCGCCAGCTCCTCCTCGGGGACAGGGTACAATGAGCAGTTCTTC. Its translation is CASSSSGTGYNEQFF.